A selection of T cell receptor beta chains follows, all from one sample in a study of T cell responses to AZD1222 COVID-19 vaccine. The data were produced by immunoSEQ multiplex PCR, yet TCRdb's version contains in-frame clones alone and is incomplete. The sample lists about 110,000 clones; approximately 90% were seen once. Material: peripheral blood, obtained on day 0 of AZD1222 vaccination. These receptors all stem from an adult in good health. Both conserved end residues are part of each CDR3.

j_call	v_call	cdr3_aa
TRBJ2-5	TRBV9	CARSVSGRAAETQYF
TRBJ2-7	TRBV27	CASSLQRRNEQYF
TRBJ1-2	TRBV5-6	CASSRANYGYTF
TRBJ1-1	TRBV19	CASSTDRVNTEAFF
TRBJ1-2	TRBV24-1	CATSDRAPGQGVRGYTF
TRBJ2-1	TRBV11-2	CASSFMGGQIYNEQFF
TRBJ1-2	TRBV19	CASSVSEGHYGYTF
TRBJ1-1	TRBV11-2	CASSFNIQGQDTEAFF
TRBJ1-6	TRBV27	CASSSVPGQGGSPLHF
TRBJ2-3	TRBV24-1	CATSDPGPYGTDTQYF
TRBJ1-2	TRBV30	CAWESGSYTF
TRBJ1-5	TRBV3-1/TRBV3-2	CASSQQGVRQPQHF
TRBJ1-4	TRBV16	CASSQYGDSAGEKLFF
TRBJ1-2	TRBV6-5	CASSHDSNYGYTF
TRBJ2-5	TRBV18	CASSPPSTRAKETQYF
TRBJ1-3	TRBV18	CASSRTGAGGNTIYF
TRBJ1-1	TRBV27	CASSFRQGAEAFF
TRBJ1-2	TRBV5-8	CASSMPPGPTRGGYTF
TRBJ1-2	TRBV29-1	CSVEAGGRGGYTF
TRBJ1-4	TRBV19	CASSTLRGLRGATEKLFF
TRBJ2-3	TRBV5-6	CASTRGPPASGRADTQYF
TRBJ2-6	TRBV15	CATTPQGATGANVLTF
TRBJ1-6	TRBV24-1	CATSALGQNNSRGSYNSPLHF
TRBJ2-7	TRBV11-2	CASSLGQGPGEQYF
TRBJ2-5	TRBV3-1/TRBV3-2	CASSISGANQETQYF
TRBJ2-7	TRBV10-3	CAISYSLSSYEQYF
TRBJ2-7	TRBV5-6	CASSLGLVEGDEQYF
TRBJ1-1	TRBV25-1	CASSEWGNTEAFF